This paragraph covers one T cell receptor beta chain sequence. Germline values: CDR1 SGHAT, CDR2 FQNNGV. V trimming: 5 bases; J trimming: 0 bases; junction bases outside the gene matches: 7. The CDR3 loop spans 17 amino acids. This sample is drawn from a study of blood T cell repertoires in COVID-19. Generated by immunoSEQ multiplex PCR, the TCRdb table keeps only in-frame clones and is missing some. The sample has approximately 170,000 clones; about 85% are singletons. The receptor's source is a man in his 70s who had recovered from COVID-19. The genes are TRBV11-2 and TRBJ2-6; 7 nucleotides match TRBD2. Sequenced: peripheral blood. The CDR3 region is CASSIGRTNSGANVLTF. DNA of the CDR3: TGTGCCAGCAGCATCGGGAGGACCAACTCTGGGGCCAACGTCCTGACTTTC.